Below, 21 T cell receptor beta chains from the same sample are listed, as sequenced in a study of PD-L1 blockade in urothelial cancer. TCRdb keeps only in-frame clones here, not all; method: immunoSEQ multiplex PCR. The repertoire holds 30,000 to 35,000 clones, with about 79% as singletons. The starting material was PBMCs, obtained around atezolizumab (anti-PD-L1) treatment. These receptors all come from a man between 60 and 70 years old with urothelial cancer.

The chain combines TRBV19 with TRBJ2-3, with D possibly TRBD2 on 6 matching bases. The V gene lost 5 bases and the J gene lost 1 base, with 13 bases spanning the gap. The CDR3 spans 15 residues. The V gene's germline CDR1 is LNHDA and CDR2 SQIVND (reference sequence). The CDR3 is CASSAVPGGTDTQYF. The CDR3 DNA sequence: TGTGCCAGTAGTGCGGTCCCGGGAGGCACAGATACGCAGTATTTT.

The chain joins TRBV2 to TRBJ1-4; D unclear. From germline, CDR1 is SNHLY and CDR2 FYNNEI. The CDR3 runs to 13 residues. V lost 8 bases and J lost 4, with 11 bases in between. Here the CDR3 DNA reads TGTGCCAGCGGCGACAAAGATAATGAAAAACTGTTTTTT. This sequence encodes CASGDKDNEKLFF.

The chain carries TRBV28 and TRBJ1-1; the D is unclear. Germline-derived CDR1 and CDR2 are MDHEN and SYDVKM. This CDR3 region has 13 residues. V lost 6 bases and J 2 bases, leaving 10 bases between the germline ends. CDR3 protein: CASSGGLNTEAFF. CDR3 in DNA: TGTGCCAGCAGCGGAGGATTAAACACTGAAGCTTTCTTT.

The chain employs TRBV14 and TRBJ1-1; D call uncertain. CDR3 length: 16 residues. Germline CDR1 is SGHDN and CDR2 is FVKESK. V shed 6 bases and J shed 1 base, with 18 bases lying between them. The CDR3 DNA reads TGTGCCAGCAGTCTTGTCTCTTCGGGAGGGAACACTGAAGCTTTCTTT. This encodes CASSLVSSGGNTEAFF.

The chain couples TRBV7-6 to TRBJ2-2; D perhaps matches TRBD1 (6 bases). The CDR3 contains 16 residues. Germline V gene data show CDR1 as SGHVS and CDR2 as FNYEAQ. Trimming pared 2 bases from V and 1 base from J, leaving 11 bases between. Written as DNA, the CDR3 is TGTGCCAGCAGCTTAACCATACAGGGGAACACCGGGGAGCTGTTTTTT. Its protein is CASSLTIQGNTGELFF.

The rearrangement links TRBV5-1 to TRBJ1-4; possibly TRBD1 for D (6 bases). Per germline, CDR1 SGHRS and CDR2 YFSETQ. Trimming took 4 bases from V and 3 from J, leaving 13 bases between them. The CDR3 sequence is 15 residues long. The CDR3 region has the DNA TGCGCCAGCAGCCTAACAGGGATGGCTAATGAAAAACTGTTTTTT. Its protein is CASSLTGMANEKLFF.

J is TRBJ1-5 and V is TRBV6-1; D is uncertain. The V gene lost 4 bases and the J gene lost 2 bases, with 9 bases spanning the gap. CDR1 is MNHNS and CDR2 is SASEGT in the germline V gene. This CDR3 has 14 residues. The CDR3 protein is CASSAAQGNQPQHF. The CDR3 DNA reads TGTGCCAGCAGTGCCGCCCAGGGCAATCAGCCCCAGCATTTT.

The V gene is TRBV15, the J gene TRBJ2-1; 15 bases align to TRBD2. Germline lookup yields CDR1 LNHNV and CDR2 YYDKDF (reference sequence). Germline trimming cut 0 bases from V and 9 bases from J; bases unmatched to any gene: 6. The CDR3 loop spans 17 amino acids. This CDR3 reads CATSRDPGTSGRSEQFF. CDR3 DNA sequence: TGTGCCACCAGCAGAGATCCAGGGACTAGCGGGAGGAGTGAGCAGTTCTTC.

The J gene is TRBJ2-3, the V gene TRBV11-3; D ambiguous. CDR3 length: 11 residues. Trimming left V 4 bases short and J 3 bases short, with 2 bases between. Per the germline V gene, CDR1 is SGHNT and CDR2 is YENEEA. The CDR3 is CASSSTDTQYF. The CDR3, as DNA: TGTGCCAGCAGCTCAACAGATACGCAGTATTTT.

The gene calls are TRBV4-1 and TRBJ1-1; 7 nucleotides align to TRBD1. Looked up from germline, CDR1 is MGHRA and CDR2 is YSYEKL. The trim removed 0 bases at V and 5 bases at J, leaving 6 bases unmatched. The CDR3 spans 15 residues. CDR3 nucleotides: TGCGCCAGCAGCCAAGAAGTAACAGGGGAAACTGAAGCTTTCTTT. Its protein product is CASSQEVTGETEAFF.

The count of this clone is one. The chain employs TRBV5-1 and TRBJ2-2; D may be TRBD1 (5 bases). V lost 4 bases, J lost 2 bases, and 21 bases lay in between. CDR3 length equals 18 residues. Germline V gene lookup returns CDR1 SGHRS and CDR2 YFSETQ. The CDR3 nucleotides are TGCGCCAGCAGCCACAACCCTGACAGTACGATTAACACCGGGGAGCTGTTTTTT. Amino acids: CASSHNPDSTINTGELFF.

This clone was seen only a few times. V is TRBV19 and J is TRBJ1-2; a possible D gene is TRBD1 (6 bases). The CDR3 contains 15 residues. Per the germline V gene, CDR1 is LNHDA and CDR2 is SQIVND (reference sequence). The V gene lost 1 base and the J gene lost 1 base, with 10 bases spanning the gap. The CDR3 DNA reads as TGTGCCAGTAGTATAGGGACAGTGGTTAACTATGGCTACACCTTC. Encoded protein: CASSIGTVVNYGYTF.

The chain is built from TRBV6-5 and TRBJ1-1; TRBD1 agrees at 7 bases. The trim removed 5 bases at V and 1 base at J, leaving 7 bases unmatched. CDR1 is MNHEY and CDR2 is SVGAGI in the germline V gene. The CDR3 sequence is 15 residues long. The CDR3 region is CASSPNRGRNTEAFF. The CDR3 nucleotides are TGTGCCAGCAGTCCAAACAGGGGTCGGAACACTGAAGCTTTCTTT.

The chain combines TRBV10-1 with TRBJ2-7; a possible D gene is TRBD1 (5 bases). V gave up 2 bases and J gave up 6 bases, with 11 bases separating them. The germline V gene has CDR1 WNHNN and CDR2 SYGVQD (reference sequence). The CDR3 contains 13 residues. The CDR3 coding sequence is TGCGCCAGCAGTGAGGTGGACACAGGCGAGCAGTACTTC. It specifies CASSEVDTGEQYF.

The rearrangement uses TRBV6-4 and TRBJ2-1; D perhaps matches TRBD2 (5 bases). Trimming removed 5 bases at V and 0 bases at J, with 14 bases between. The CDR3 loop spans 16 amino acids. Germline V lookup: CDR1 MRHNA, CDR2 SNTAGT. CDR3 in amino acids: CASSMVVGSSYNEQFF. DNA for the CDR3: TGTGCCAGCAGTATGGTCGTGGGGAGCTCCTACAATGAGCAGTTCTTC.

DNA for the CDR3: TGTGCCAGCAGCTGGTACAGGGGCCTGAACACTGAAGCTTTCTTT. It specifies CASSWYRGLNTEAFF. This sequence joins TRBV5-5 and TRBJ1-1; 7 bases fit TRBD1. The germline V gene has CDR1 SGHKS and CDR2 YYEKEE (reference sequence). The CDR3 is made up of 15 amino acids. The junction had 5 bases not matched to a gene; V was cut back by 3 bases and J by 0 bases.

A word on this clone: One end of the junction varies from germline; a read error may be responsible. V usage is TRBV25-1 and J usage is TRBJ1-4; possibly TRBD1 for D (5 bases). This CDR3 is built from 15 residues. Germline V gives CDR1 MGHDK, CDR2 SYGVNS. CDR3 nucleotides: TGTGCAAGCAAGGGTCCAGGGAATCGTGGCGAAAAACTGTTTTTT. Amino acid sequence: CASKGPGNRGEKLFF.

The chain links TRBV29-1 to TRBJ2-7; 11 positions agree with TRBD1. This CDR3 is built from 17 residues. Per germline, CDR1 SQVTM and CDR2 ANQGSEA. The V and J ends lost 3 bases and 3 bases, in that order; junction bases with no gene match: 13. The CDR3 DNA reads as TGCAGCGTTGAGCTCGGCAGGGACAGGGGGAGTATCTACGAGCAGTACTTC. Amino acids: CSVELGRDRGSIYEQYF.

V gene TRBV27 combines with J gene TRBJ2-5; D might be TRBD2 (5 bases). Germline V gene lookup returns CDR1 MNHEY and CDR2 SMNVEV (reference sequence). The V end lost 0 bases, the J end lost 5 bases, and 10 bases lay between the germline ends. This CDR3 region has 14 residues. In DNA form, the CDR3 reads TGTGCCAGCAGTTTATCGCCAGGCGGGGAGACCCAGTACTTC. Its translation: CASSLSPGGETQYF.

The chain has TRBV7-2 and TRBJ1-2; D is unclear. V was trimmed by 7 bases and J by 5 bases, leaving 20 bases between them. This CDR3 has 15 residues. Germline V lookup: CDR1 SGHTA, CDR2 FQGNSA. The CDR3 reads CASTNSRRNSYGYTF. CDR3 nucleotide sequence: TGTGCCAGCACTAATAGCCGGAGAAACTCTTATGGCTACACCTTC.

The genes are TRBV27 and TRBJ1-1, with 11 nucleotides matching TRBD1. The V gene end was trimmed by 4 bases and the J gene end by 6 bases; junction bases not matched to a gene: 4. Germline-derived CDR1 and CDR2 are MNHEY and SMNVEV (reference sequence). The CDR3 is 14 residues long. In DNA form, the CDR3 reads TGTGCCAGCAGTTCCGGACAGGGGGCTGCTGAAGCTTTCTTT. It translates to CASSSGQGAAEAFF.